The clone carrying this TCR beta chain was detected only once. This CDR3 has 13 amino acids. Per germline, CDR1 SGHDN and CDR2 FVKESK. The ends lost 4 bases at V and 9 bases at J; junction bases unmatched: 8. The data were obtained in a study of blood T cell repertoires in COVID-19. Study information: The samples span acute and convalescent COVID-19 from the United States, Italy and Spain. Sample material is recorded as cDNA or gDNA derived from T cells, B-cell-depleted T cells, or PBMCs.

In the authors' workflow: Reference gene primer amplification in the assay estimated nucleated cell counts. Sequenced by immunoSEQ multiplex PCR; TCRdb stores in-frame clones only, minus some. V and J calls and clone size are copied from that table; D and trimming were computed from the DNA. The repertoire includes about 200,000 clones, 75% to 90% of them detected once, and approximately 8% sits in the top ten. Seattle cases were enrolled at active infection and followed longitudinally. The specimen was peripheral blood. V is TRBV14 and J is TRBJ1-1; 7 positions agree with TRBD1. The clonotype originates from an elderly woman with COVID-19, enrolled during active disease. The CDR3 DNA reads TGTGCCAGCAGCCTTTCAGGGGGAATCAAAGCTTTCTTT. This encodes CASSLSGGIKAFF.